This TCR beta chain comes out of a study of blood T cell repertoires in COVID-19. The germline gives CDR1 SEHNR, CDR2 FQNEAQ (reference sequence). J was trimmed by 4 bases and V by 7 bases; bases with no gene match: 4. This CDR3 region has 13 residues. Assay used: immunoSEQ multiplex PCR; TCRdb lists only in-frame clones, some missing. The table includes fewer than 350,000 clones, around 90% detected once. This TCR was recovered from a man aged 18 to 30 with active or convalescent COVID-19. The chain is built from TRBV7-9 and TRBJ2-7, with TRBD1 matching over 10 bases. The material sequenced was peripheral blood. The CDR3, as DNA: TGTGCCAGCAACAGACAGGGGGCTTACGAGCAGTACTTC. This gives the protein CASNRQGAYEQYF. The whole variable domain, filled in from reference TRBV7-9 and TRBJ2-7, reads DTGVSQNPRHKITKRGQNVTFRCDPISEHNRLYWYRQTLGQGPEFLTYFQNEAQLEKSRLLSDRFSAERPKGSFSTLEIQRTEQGDSAMYLCASNRQGAYEQYFGPGTRLTVT.